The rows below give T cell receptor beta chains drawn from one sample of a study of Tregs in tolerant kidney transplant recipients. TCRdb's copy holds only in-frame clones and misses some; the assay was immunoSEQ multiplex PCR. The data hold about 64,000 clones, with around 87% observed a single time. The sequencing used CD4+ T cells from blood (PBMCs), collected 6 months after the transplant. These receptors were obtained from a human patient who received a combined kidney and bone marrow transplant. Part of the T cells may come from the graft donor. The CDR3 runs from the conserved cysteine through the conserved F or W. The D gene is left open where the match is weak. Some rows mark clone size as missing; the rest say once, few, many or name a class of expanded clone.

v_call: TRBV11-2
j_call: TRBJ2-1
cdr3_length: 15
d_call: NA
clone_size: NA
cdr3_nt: TGTGCCAGCGGATCGGCGGGGACGTCCTACAATGAGCAGTTCTTC
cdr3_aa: CASGSAGTSYNEQFF

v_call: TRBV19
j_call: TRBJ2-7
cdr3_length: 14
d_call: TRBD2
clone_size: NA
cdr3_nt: TGTGCCAGTAGCGGACTAGCGGGAGGTTTCGAGCAGTACTTC
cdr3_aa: CASSGLAGGFEQYF

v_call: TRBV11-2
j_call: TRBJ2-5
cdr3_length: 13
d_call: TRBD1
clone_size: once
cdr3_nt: TGTGCCAGTCGTAGGGACAGACTCCAGACCCAGTACTTC
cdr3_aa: CASRRDRLQTQYF

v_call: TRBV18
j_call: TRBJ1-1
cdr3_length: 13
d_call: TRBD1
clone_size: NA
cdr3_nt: TGTGCCAGCTCACTTACAGGGGAGACTGAAGCTTTCTTT
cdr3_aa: CASSLTGETEAFF

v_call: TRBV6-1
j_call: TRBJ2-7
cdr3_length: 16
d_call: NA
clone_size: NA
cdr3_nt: TGTGCCAGCAGTGGGACAAAGGGGCGACTTGCCTACGAGCAGTACTTC
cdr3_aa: CASSGTKGRLAYEQYF

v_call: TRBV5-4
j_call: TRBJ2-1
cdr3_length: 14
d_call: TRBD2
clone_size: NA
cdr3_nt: TGTGCCAGCAGCCCAAGGACTAGCGACAATGAGCAGTTCTTC
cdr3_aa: CASSPRTSDNEQFF

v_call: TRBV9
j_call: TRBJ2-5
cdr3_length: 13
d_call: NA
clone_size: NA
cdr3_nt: TGTGCCAGCAACGGGGGATCCCAAGAGACCCAGTACTTC
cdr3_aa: CASNGGSQETQYF

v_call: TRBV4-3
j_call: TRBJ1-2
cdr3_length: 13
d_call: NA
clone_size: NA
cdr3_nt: TGCGCCAGCAGCCAAAAAGTGGGGGGTGGCTACACCTTC
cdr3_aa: CASSQKVGGGYTF

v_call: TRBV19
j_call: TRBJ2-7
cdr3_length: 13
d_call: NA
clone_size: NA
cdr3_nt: TGTGCCAGTAGTTGGGTGCAGGGTTACGAGCAGTACTTC
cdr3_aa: CASSWVQGYEQYF

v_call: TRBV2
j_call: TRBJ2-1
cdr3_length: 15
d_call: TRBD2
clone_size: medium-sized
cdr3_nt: TGTGCCAGCAGTGCCGGGACTAGTAGCTACAATGAGCAGTTCTTC
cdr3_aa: CASSAGTSSYNEQFF

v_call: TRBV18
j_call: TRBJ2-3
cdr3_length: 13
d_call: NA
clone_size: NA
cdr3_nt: TGTGCCAGCTCACCTCCTGGCACAGATACGCAGTATTTT
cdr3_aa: CASSPPGTDTQYF

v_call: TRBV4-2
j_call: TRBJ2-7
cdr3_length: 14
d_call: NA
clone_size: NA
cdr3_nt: TGTGCCAGCAGCCAAGCGGTGGGGCCCTACGAGCAGTACTTC
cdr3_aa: CASSQAVGPYEQYF

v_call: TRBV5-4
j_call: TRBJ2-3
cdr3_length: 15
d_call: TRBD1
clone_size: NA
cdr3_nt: TGTGCCAGCAGCCCCGACAGGGCGAACACAGATACGCAGTATTTT
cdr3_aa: CASSPDRANTDTQYF

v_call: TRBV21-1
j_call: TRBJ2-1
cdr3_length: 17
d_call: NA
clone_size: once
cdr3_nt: TGTGCCAGCAGCAATTGTCGGCGGGGGGGCTGGCGCAATGAGCAGTTCTTC
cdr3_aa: CASSNCRRGGWRNEQFF

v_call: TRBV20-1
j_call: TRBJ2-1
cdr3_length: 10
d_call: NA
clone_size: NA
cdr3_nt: TGCAGTGCTAGACAGGGGTGGCAGTTCTTC
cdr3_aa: CSARQGWQFF

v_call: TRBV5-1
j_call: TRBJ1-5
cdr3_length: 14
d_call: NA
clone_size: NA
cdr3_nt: TGCGCCAGCAGCCCCAGCGGGGGTCATCAGCCCCAGCATTTT
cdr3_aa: CASSPSGGHQPQHF

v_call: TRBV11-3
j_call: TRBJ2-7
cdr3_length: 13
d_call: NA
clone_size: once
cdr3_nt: TGTGCCAGCAGCCCGGGGGGCCTCTACGAGCAGTACTTC
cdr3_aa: CASSPGGLYEQYF

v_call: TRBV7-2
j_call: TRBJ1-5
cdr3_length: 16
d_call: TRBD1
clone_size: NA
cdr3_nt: TGTGCCAGCAAACCGTCGACAGGGCCGACGGATCAGCCCCAGCATTTT
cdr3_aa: CASKPSTGPTDQPQHF

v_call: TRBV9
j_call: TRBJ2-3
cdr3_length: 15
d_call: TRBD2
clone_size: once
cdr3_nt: TGTGCCAGCAGCGTAGGGGCGGGAGGTCTAGATACGCAGTATTTT
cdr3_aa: CASSVGAGGLDTQYF

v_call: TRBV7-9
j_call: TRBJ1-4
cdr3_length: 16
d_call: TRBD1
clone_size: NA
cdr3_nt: TGTGCCAGCAGCCCAAGGCGCGGACAGGGCGGTGAAAAACTGTTTTTT
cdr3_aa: CASSPRRGQGGEKLFF

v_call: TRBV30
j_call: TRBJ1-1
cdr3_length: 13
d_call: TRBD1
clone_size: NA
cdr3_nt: TGTGCCTGGAGTTGGCAGGGGGACACTGAAGCTTTCTTT
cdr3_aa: CAWSWQGDTEAFF

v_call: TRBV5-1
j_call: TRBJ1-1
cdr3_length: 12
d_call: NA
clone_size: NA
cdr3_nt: TGCGCCAGCAGCTTCGGGGGGACTGAAGCTTTCTTT
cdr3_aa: CASSFGGTEAFF

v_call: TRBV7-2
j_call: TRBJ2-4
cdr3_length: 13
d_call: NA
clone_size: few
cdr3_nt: TGTGCCAGCCGGGGACTCGACAAAAACATTCAGTACTTC
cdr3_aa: CASRGLDKNIQYF

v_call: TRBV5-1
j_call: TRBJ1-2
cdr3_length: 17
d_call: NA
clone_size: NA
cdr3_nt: TGCGCCAGCAGCTTGGGAGGGGGTCGTGTGTCTAACTATGGCTACACCTTC
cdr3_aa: CASSLGGGRVSNYGYTF

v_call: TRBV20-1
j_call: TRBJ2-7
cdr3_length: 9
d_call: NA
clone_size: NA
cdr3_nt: TGCAGTGCTTCGTACGAGCAGTACTTC
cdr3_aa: CSASYEQYF